The entry below gives a single T cell receptor (beta chain) sequence along with its context. Its antigen remains unidentified. Within one base of it there is no much larger clone, and no base qualities were kept. This specimen comes from a study of identical twins listed by TCRdb under 2016. At the level of the whole study: To test whether fetal clonotypes persist, the study used deep sequencing on TCR alpha and beta repertoires from monozygotic twins, unrelated adults of various ages, and cord blood. Replicate twin experiments were performed at different times using different library preparation protocols to rule out contamination.

The receptor library was made with 5' RACE. TCRdb names Illumina HiSeq 2000 as the instrument used. Template switching added a universal primer binding site, and the final cDNA carried a unique molecular identifier that allowed TCR cDNA molecules to be counted accurately. First-strand cDNA for TCR alpha and beta chains was synthesized from specific primers in the conserved constant-segment region. To control for contamination, every cDNA library was double barcoded, receiving both a SMART-Mk sample barcode and Illumina barcodes. TruSeq adapter sequences, together with Illumina sample barcodes, were added in two successive PCR steps. The Illumina HiSeq platform was used with custom primers to sequence TCR alpha and beta cDNA libraries. The study's own analysis went as follows. Unique molecular identifiers were extracted from raw reads with MiGEC, and CDR3 positions were determined with MiXCR. Recombination models were inferred per individual with the repgenHMM and IGoR tools using an EM algorithm. The analysis of shared clonotypes was done with the tcR package in R, with sharing normalized by the product of cloneset sizes. To study raw recombination free of thymic and clonal selection effects, out-of-frame nonproductive sequences were analyzed. The public reads were run again by TCRdb, first through fastp at Q25 and then through MiXCR, and only productive beta chains were kept. Identical CDR3 proteins give one entry, which carries the most common genes and DNA. What appears here as the V and J calls and clone size reflects TCRdb's work, not the paper's. The sample table holds about 790,000 distinct CDR3 sequences, of which roughly 18% were seen once. The top ten hold under 15% of the sample.

The study at large found these results: Invariant T cells such as MAIT and iNKT could partly confound zero-insertion analyses, although diverse VJ usage argued against such confounding for most clonotypes. Fewer insertions were carried by abundant cord blood beta clonotypes, a similar but weaker trend appeared in young adult naive repertoires, and no such trend appeared in memory repertoires. Recombination models systematically underestimated out-of-frame TCR alpha sharing in monozygotic twins but agreed with sharing between unrelated individuals. Because the same donors could not be followed over many years, the conclusions depended on cross-sectional statistical analysis. Compared with coincidental sharing between unrelated individuals, an excess of low generation-probability sequences was observed among out-of-frame TCR alpha sequences shared between twins. The excess sharing between twins in beta out-of-frame sequences was weaker because fewer shared sequences reduced the signal-to-noise ratio.

Clipping removes 8 bases from V and 2 bases from J, with 5 as the unmatched junction base count. Taken from cysteine to phenylalanine, the CDR3 has 14 residues. The DNA shown is the 42-base CDR3, in frame from base 1. Every donor was a healthy Caucasian. Three pairs of female monozygotic twins, all aged 18 to 29 years, made up the twin cohort. The RNA used for TCR libraries was isolated from peripheral blood mononuclear cells. A further study also used this sample, focusing on T cells expressing NK-cell markers. As described in the second report: Fewer than ten donors provided sorted CD3+CD56+NKG2C+, CD3+CD56+NKG2C- and CD3+CD56-NKG2C+ T-cell subsets, whose TCR beta-chain repertoires were profiled. Seven of the eight sequenced donors were HCMV-seropositive and one was HCMV-seronegative. To restrict sorting to alphabetaTCR-expressing T cells, an anti-gammadeltaTCR antibody was added in several experiments. In six donors, the dominant CD3+CD56+NKG2C+ clonotypes ranked among the top 10 CD8+ clonotypes, making up about 1.0-7.5% of CD8+ T cells. Those dominant clonotypes were again the most abundant among CD3+CD56-NKG2C+ cells in a handful of donors, at roughly 25-60.1%. Whether the expanded NKG2C-expressing T cell clones were specific for HCMV antigens was left unclear. The eight sequenced donors were randomly selected healthy volunteers, three men and five women. HCMV serostatus was determined by detecting HCMV-specific IgG in serum with a commercial ELISA kit. For about 6 donors, bulk peripheral blood T-cell repertoires were additionally sequenced from unsorted PBMC. MIGEC handled demultiplexing of the reads and grouping by UMI, while MiTCR was used to assemble and quantify clonotypes. To remove erroneous sequences, TCR cDNA sequences were retained only when supported by two or more reads. The tcR package was used for downstream repertoire analysis, and clonotypes were matched between fractions using CDR3 nucleotide sequence together with V segment. VDJmatch was used to annotate antigen specificity against VDJdb, with one amino acid substitution in CDR3 permitted.

The sample was PBMCs. The TCR originated in a woman aged 18-35 years in good health. The V gene is TRBV12-3 or TRBV12-4 and the J gene is TRBJ2-1; TRBD2 aligns with 8 central bases. The CDR3 sequence is CASARGGPYNEQFF. The nucleotide sequence reads as follows: TGTGCCAGCGCCCGGGGGGGCCCCTACAATGAGCAGTTCTTC.